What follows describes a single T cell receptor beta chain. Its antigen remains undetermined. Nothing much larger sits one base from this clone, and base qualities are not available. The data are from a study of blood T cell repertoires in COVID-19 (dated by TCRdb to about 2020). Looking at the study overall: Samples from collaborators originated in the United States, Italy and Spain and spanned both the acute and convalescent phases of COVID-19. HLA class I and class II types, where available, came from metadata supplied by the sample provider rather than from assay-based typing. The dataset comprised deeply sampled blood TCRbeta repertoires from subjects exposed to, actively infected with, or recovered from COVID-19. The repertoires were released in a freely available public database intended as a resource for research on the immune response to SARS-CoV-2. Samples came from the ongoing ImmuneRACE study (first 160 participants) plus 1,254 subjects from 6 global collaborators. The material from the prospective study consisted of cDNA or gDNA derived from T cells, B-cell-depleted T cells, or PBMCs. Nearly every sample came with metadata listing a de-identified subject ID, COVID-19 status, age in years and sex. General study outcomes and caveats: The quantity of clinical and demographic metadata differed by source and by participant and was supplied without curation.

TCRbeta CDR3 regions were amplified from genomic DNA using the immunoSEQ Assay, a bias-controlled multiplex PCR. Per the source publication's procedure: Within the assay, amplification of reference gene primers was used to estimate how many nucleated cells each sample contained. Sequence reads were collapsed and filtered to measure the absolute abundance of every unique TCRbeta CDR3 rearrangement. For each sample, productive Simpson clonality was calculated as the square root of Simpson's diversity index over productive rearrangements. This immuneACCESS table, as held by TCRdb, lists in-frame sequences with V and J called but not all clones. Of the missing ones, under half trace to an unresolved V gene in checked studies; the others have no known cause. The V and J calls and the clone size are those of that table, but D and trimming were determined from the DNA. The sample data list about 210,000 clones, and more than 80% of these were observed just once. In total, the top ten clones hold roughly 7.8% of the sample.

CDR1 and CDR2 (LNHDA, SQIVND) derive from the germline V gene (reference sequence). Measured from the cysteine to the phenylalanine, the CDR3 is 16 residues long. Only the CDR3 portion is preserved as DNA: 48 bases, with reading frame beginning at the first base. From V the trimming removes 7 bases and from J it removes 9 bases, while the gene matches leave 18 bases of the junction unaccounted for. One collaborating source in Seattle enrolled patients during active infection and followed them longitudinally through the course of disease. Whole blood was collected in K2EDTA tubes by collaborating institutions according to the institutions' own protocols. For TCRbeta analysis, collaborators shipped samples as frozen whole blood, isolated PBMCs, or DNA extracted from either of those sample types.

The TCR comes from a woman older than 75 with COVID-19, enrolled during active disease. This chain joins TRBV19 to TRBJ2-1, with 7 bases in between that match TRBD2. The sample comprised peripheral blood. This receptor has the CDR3 CASTHSPGGYGSEQFF. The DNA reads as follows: TGTGCCAGTACTCATAGCCCCGGGGGGTATGGGAGTGAGCAGTTCTTC.